What follows describes a single T cell receptor (beta chain). Its antigen is unknown. Per-base qualities were not stored, and no clone one base away is much larger. The data were obtained in a study of Ad26.COV2.S vaccination and SARS-CoV-2 variants (dated by TCRdb to the early 2020s). For the study in its entirety: TCRbeta repertoire sequencing served as the tool for gauging how specific and how broad the SARS-CoV-2-reactive T cell receptors were following Ad26.COV2.S vaccination. A total of approximately 32 samples were included in the TCR-sequenced set, comprising about 20 Ad26.COV2.S vaccine recipients, 5 placebo recipients and 8 SARS-CoV-2 convalescent individuals. The investigation overall reported the following: It was noted by the authors that total T cell responses may have been underestimated by the TCR breadth and depth analyses. Compared with placebo recipients, Ad26.COV2.S recipients showed higher spike-specific TCR breadth (P = 0.0014). Substantial breadth of spike-specific CD8+ and CD4+ T cell responses was reported after vaccination. Non-spike TCR breadth was comparable between vaccine and placebo recipients, consistent with the vaccine containing only spike.

This specimen's time point label, interpreted: individuals recovered from natural SARS-CoV-2 infection. The immunoSEQ Assay was used to sequence TCRbeta CDR3 regions. After extraction, genomic DNA underwent amplification by bias-controlled multiplex PCR, followed by high-throughput sequencing. As for how the authors treated the data: To quantify the absolute abundance of each unique TCRbeta CDR3 region, sequences were collapsed and filtered. Usable DNA was measured by amplifying reference genes present in all nucleated cells, and TCRbeta template counts were normalized to that usable DNA to estimate T cell fraction. Repertoire TCRs were annotated as SARS-CoV-2-specific by exact matching of V gene, CDR3 amino acid sequence and J gene to a known reactive TCR set. The reference SARS-CoV-2 TCR set was obtained from MIRA and was filtered for enrichment in COVID-19-positive ImmuneCODE repertoires, whereby public or cross-reactive TCRs were removed. Using the MIRA antigens, annotated TCRs were further analysed by specific ORF or by position within an ORF. Breadth was defined as the number of annotated unique rearrangements divided by the total number of unique productive rearrangements, and depth was defined as the summed frequency of the annotated unique rearrangements. Two-sided Wilcoxon rank-sum tests were used to compare TCR breadth between groups. Drawn from immuneACCESS, this table holds only the in-frame rearrangements with V and J called that TCRdb kept. Clones are partly lost; checked studies trace under half to an unresolved V gene and leave the rest unexplained. For V, J and clone size, that table is used; D and trimming come from the DNA. This sample comprises about 180,000 clones, 70% to 90% of them detected only once. Approximately 6% of the sample is in the top ten clones.

The junction shows trimming of 0 bases on V and 6 bases on J, and the gene matches do not reach 7 bases of it. The CDR3 measures 16 amino acids from cysteine to phenylalanine. CDR3 DNA is the only sequence kept; it has 48 bases, read in frame from the first base. The germline V gene gives CDR1 as SGHRS and CDR2 as YFSETQ. The starting material was peripheral blood, obtained after recovery from COVID-19. This sequence originates from a human donor who had recovered from COVID-19. The rearranged segments are TRBV5-1 and TRBJ2-3; 10 central nucleotides agree with TRBD2. The DNA reads as follows: TGCGCCAGCAGCTTGGCTCTAGCGGGGGCAAAGGATACGCAGTATTTT. Translated, this gives CASSLALAGAKDTQYF. Full variable domain (CDR3 extended with the reference TRBV5-1 and TRBJ2-3 proteins): KAGVTQTPRYLIKTRGQQVTLSCSPISGHRSVSWYQQTPGQGLQFLFEYFSETQRNKGNFPGRFSGRQFSNSRSEMNVSTLELGDSALYLCASSLALAGAKDTQYFGPGTRLTVL.